This TCR beta chain was obtained from a study of T cell responses to AZD1222 COVID-19 vaccine. This table comes from immunoSEQ multiplex PCR, and its TCRdb copy is limited to in-frame clones, with some not included. The sample has around 140,000 clones, about nine tenths seen once. V lost 3 bases to trimming and J lost 7 bases; unmatched junction nucleotides: 12. The CDR3 contains 16 residues. Germline CDR1 and CDR2: SGHRS and YFSETQ. As regards this clone: Its antigen is currently unknown.

Whole-study results and caveats: Donors were largely white British and mainly female; clonal diversity was possibly underestimated. Recipients of two AZD1222 doses showed rising Spike-specific TCR breadth and depth.

The TCR was taken from an adult who received the AZD1222 COVID-19 vaccine. The J gene is TRBJ2-7, the V gene TRBV5-1, with TRBD2 matching 11 bases. The sequencing used peripheral blood, collected 28 days after the second AZD1222 dose. The CDR3 sequence: CASSSTSGRGPLEQYF. CDR3 DNA sequence: TGCGCCAGCAGCTCCACTAGCGGGAGAGGCCCCTTGGAGCAGTACTTC.